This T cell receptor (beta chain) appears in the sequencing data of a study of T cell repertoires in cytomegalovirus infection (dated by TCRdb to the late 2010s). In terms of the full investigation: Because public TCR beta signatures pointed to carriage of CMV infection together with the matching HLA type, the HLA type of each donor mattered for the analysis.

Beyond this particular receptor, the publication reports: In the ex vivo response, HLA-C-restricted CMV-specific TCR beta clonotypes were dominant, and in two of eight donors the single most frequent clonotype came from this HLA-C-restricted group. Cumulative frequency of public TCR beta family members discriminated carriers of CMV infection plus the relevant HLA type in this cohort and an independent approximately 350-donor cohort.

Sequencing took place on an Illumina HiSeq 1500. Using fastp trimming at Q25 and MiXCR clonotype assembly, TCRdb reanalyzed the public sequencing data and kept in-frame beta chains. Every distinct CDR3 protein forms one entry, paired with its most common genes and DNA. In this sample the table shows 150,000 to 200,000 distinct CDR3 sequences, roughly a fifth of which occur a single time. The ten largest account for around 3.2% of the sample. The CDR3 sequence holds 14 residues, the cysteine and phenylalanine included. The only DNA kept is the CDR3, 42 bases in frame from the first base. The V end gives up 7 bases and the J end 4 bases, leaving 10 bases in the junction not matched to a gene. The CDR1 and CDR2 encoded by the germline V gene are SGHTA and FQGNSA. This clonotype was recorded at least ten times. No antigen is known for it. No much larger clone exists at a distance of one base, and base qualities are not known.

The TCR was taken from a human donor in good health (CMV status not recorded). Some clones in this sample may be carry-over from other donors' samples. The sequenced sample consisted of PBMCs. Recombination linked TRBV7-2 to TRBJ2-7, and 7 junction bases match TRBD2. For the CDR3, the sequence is CASISGGRDYEQYF. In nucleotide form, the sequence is TGTGCCAGCATATCGGGAGGACGGGATTACGAGCAGTACTTC.